Reported below is one T cell receptor (beta chain). This sample was taken from a study of control samples from healthy donors and cancer patients. Libraries were prepared by immunoSEQ multiplex PCR; TCRdb keeps only in-frame clonotypes and omits some of them. The data contain 82,000 or so clones, 85% to 95% of them singletons. CDR1 is SGHTA and CDR2 is FQGTGA in the germline V gene. V shed 5 bases, J shed 6 bases, and the junction held 15 bases outside the gene matches. This CDR3 contains 16 residues. The rearrangement uses TRBV7-3 and TRBJ2-7; 8 bases are a match to TRBD2. Material: blood. The TCR comes from a young woman in good health. Here the CDR3 reads CASSPEGTSSLREQYF. DNA for the CDR3: TGTGCCAGCAGCCCCGAAGGGACTAGTTCTCTGCGCGAGCAGTACTTC.